These 11 T cell receptor beta chains share one sample of origin, sequenced in a study of control samples from healthy donors and cancer patients. The method was immunoSEQ multiplex PCR; TCRdb's version includes in-frame clones alone and lacks a portion of them. The sample lists roughly 170,000 clones, about 94% occurring once. Sequencing was performed on blood. The receptors were sampled from a woman aged 60 to 75 in good health.

The chain has TRBV11-2 and TRBJ1-3, with D perhaps TRBD1 (5 bases). V lost 5 bases and J lost 0, with 11 bases in between. The CDR3 length is 15 residues. The V gene's germline CDR1 is SGHAT and CDR2 FQNNGV. The CDR3 loop is CASSPRGASGNTIYF. The CDR3 DNA sequence: TGTGCCAGCAGCCCTCGAGGGGCCTCTGGAAACACCATATATTTT.

A word on this clone: The same CDR3 arises from other DNA sequences in this sample as well. J is TRBJ1-1 and V is TRBV5-1; 7 bases fit TRBD1. V shed 4 bases, J shed 1 base, and the junction held 4 bases outside the gene matches. CDR1 is SGHRS, CDR2 YFSETQ, per germline. This CDR3 spans 14 amino acids. In DNA form, the CDR3 reads TGCGCCAGCAGCGTCCAGGGGGGGAACACTGAAGCTTTCTTT. Translated, it gives CASSVQGGNTEAFF.

The gene calls are TRBV6-2 or TRBV6-3 and TRBJ2-7; maybe TRBD2 (5 bases). CDR3 length: 13 amino acids. Looked up from germline, CDR1 is MNHEY and CDR2 is SVGEGT. V was pared by 2 bases and J by 4 bases, with 9 bases between. The CDR3 coding sequence is TGTGCCAGCAGTTACGCCGGAGGTTACGAGCAGTACTTC. The encoded protein is CASSYAGGYEQYF.

The chain uses TRBV7-8 and TRBJ1-1; D is unclear. The CDR3 spans 14 residues. Looked up from germline, CDR1 is SGHVS and CDR2 is FQNEAQ. The V end was cut by 1 base, the J end by 4 bases, with 10 bases between. The CDR3: CASSLEWAATEAFF. In DNA form, the CDR3 reads TGTGCCAGCAGCTTAGAATGGGCGGCCACTGAAGCTTTCTTT.

V gene TRBV9 combines with J gene TRBJ1-6, with D hard to call. Germline V lookup: CDR1 SGDLS, CDR2 YYNGEE. This CDR3 is 16 amino acids long. The V gene lost 1 base and the J gene lost 6 bases, with 14 bases spanning the gap. Here the CDR3 reads CASSVNSQASNSPLHF. DNA of the CDR3: TGTGCCAGCAGCGTAAATAGTCAGGCCTCTAATTCACCCCTCCACTTT.

CDR3 in amino acids: CASSTLAGGHNEQFF. Written as DNA, the CDR3 is TGTGCCAGTAGTACACTAGCGGGGGGTCACAATGAGCAGTTCTTC. The chain employs TRBV19 and TRBJ2-1, with 12 positions matching TRBD2. Unmatched junction bases numbered 3, after V lost 4 bases and J lost 5 bases. This CDR3 has 15 amino acids. Germline-derived CDR1 and CDR2 are LNHDA and SQIVND (reference sequence). The full variable domain, completed using reference TRBV19 and TRBJ2-1, is DGGITQSPKYLFRKEGQNVTLSCEQNLNHDAMYWYRQDPGQGLRLIYYSQIVNDFQKGDIAEGYSVSREKKESFPLTVTSAQKNPTAFYLCASSTLAGGHNEQFFGPGTRLTVL.

This clone was recorded only once. The gene calls are TRBV6-2 or TRBV6-3 and TRBJ1-1, with D perhaps TRBD1 (5 bases). The germline gives CDR1 MNHEY, CDR2 SVGEGT. This CDR3 has 13 amino acids. Trimming shortened V by 5 bases and J by 11 bases, and 18 bases separated the two germline ends. The CDR3 is CASSRSASREAFF. For the CDR3, the DNA is TGTGCCAGCAGTCGGTCTGCTTCCAGGGAGGCTTTCTTT.

This rearrangement joins TRBV9 to TRBJ2-5; TRBD2 matches 7 bases. The V gene end was trimmed by 0 bases and the J gene end by 5 bases; junction bases not matched to a gene: 7. The CDR3 is made up of 15 amino acids. The germline CDR1 and CDR2 sequences are SGDLS and YYNGEE. In DNA, the CDR3 is TGTGCCAGCAGCGTAGAGGCTAGCGGATGGGAGACCCAGTACTTC. The encoded protein is CASSVEASGWETQYF. Drawing the rest from reference TRBV9 and TRBJ2-5, the complete variable domain is DSGVTQTPKHLITATGQRVTLRCSPRSGDLSVYWYQQSLDQGLQFLIQYYNGEERAKGNILERFSAQQFPDLHSELNLSSLELGDSALYFCASSVEASGWETQYFGPGTRLLVL.

The chain couples TRBV5-6 to TRBJ1-2; no reliable D call. Germline V gene lookup returns CDR1 SGHDT and CDR2 YYEEEE. CDR3 length: 12 residues. V was trimmed by 5 bases and J by 3 bases, leaving 8 bases between them. The CDR3 region is CASSETDYGYTF. The DNA of the CDR3 is TGTGCCAGCAGTGAGACGGACTATGGCTACACCTTC.

The chain carries TRBV4-1 and TRBJ2-7, with D uncertain. The CDR3 length is 12 residues. Germline V gene data show CDR1 as MGHRA and CDR2 as YSYEKL. The ends were cut back, 0 bases at V and 4 bases at J, with 4 bases in the middle. CDR3: CASSQEGYEQYF. Here the CDR3 DNA reads TGCGCCAGCAGCCAAGAAGGGTACGAGCAGTACTTC.

The V gene is TRBV6-6, the J gene TRBJ1-1, with D unclear. Trimming removed 6 bases from V and 8 bases from J, with 10 bases in between. There are 11 residues in the CDR3. CDR1 and CDR2 from the germline V gene are MNHNY and SVGAGI (reference sequence). The CDR3 sequence: CASRKEGEAFF. The CDR3 nucleotides read TGTGCCAGCAGAAAAGAGGGAGAAGCTTTCTTT.